This T cell receptor beta chain was observed in a study of blood T cell repertoires in COVID-19 (dated by TCRdb to the early 2020s). In the study overall: Samples covering the acute and convalescent phases of COVID-19 were provided by collaborators in the United States, Italy and Spain. The material from the prospective study consisted of cDNA or gDNA derived from T cells, B-cell-depleted T cells, or PBMCs. Subjects who had been exposed to COVID-19, were actively infected with it, or had recovered from it provided the deeply sampled blood TCRbeta repertoires that made up the dataset. The repertoires were released in a freely available public database meant as a resource for research on the immune response to SARS-CoV-2. The samples were drawn from the first 160 participants of the ongoing ImmuneRACE study and from some 1,300 subjects provided by 6 global collaborators. The sample metadata nearly always contained a de-identified subject ID, COVID-19 status, age in years and sex. Where HLA class I and class II types were available, the types were taken from metadata supplied by the sample provider, not from assay-based typing.

This clone appeared a single time. Its recognized antigen is unknown. There are no base qualities to consult, and no much larger clone falls within one base. The immunoSEQ Assay, a bias-controlled multiplex PCR, was used to amplify TCRbeta CDR3 regions from genomic DNA. Turning to the authors' computational methods: Within the assay, amplification of reference gene primers was used to estimate how many nucleated cells each sample contained. Sequence reads were collapsed and filtered to measure the absolute abundance of every unique TCRbeta CDR3 rearrangement. For each sample, productive Simpson clonality was calculated as the square root of Simpson's diversity index across productive rearrangements. Held by TCRdb, this immuneACCESS table contains in-frame sequences only and omits some clones. Under half of the omission traces to an unresolved V gene where checked; the cause of the rest is unknown. D and trimming come from the DNA, and the V and J calls and clone size come from that table. Within this sample are roughly 150,000 clones, with roughly 85% of them counted one time only. Around 5% of the sample is held by the ten biggest clonotypes.

Broader findings and caveats from the paper: The quantity of clinical and demographic metadata differed by source and by participant and was supplied without curation.

Collaborating institutions collected whole blood in K2EDTA tubes following their own protocols. For TCRbeta analysis, collaborators shipped samples as frozen whole blood, isolated PBMCs, or DNA extracted from either of those sample types. The clonotype comes from a human donor in a cohort sampled during active COVID-19. Material: peripheral blood.

The CDR3 reads CATSQGTGDLLSTDTQYF. The DNA sequence is given as TGTGCCACCAGTCAGGGGACAGGGGATCTTCTGAGCACAGATACGCAGTATTTT. Recombination linked TRBV24-1 to TRBJ2-3; TRBD1 matches 10 bases in the middle. Compared with germline, V lacks 6 bases and J lacks 0 bases; bases without a gene match: 11. The CDR3, cysteine through phenylalanine, is 18 amino acids long. Only CDR3 DNA is held: 54 bases, read in frame from base 1. From a lookup of the germline V gene, CDR1 and CDR2 are KGHDR and SFDVKD.